This T cell receptor beta chain was identified during a study of T cell changes during pregnancy in multiple sclerosis. The protocol was immunoSEQ multiplex PCR, while the TCRdb copy is restricted to in-frame clones and leaves out a portion. The table includes around 31,000 clones, approximately 92% detected once. Per germline, CDR1 SGHTA and CDR2 FQGNSA. Trimming cost V 1 base and J 8 bases; bases outside gene matches: 5. This CDR3 is built from 16 residues. V gene TRBV7-2 combines with J gene TRBJ2-1; 13 positions match TRBD2. The receptor was derived from a female donor with multiple sclerosis, enrolled in a pregnancy study. The input for sequencing was CD4+ T cells from peripheral blood mononuclear cells, taken in the first trimester of pregnancy. The CDR3 DNA reads TGTGCCAGCAGCTTAGTGGGACTAGCGGGGAGCGATGAGCAGTTCTTC. Translated, it gives CASSLVGLAGSDEQFF.